This T cell receptor (beta chain) was found in a study of esophageal squamous cell carcinoma under preoperative chemotherapy. Noted time point: before preoperative PTX-NDP chemotherapy. This CDR3 comprises 14 residues. In germline, CDR1 is SGHDT, CDR2 YYEEEE. Between the trimmed V and J ends, which lost 0 bases and 3 bases, there was a span of 10 bases. A single record per CDR3 protein comes from TCRdb applying MiXCR to the PCR reads. The sample consists of roughly 30,000 distinct CDR3 sequences, less than 55% of them appearing once. The biological material was taken from a patient given preoperative chemotherapy. The chain combines TRBV5-6 with TRBJ2-7, with D hard to call. The source of this sequence is a human donor with esophageal squamous cell carcinoma. The donor label of this sample is uncertain. CDR3 residues: CASSLAGRYYEQYF. The CDR3 coding sequence is TGTGCCAGCAGCTTGGCAGGCAGATACTACGAGCAGTACTTC.